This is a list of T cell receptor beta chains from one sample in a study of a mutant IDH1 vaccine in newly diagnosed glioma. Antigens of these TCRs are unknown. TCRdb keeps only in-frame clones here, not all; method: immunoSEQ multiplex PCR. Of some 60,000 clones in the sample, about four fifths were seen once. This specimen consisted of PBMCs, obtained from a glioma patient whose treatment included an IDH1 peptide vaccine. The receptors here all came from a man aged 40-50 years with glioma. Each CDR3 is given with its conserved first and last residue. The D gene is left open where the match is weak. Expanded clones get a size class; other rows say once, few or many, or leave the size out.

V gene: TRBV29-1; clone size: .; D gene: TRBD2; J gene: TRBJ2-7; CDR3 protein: CSVEEPSGGPSSYEQYF; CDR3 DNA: TGCAGCGTTGAAGAGCCTAGCGGGGGGCCTAGCTCCTACGAGCAGTACTTC
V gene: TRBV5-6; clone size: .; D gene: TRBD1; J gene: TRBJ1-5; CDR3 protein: CASSFRDRGNQPQHF; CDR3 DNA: TGTGCCAGCAGCTTTCGGGACAGGGGCAATCAGCCCCAGCATTTT
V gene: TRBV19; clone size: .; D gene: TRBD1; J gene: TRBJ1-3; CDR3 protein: CASMDRKVGDTIYF; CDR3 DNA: TGTGCCAGTATGGACAGGAAGGTCGGTGACACCATATATTTT
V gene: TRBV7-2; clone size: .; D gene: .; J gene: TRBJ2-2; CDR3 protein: CASSLWVARATGELFF; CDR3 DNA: TGTGCCAGCAGCTTATGGGTAGCCAGGGCCACCGGGGAGCTGTTTTTT
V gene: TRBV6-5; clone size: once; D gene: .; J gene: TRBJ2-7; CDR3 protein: CASTVTRESGEQYF; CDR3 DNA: TGTGCCAGCACCGTAACCAGGGAGTCTGGCGAGCAGTACTTC
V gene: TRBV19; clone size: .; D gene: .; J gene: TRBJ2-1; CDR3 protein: CASRPQASSYNEQFF; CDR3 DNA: TGTGCCAGTAGGCCGCAGGCGAGCTCCTACAATGAGCAGTTCTTC
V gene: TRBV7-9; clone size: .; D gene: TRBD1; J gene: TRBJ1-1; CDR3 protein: CASSVTGGGLNTEAFF; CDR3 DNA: TGTGCCAGCAGCGTTACAGGGGGCGGGTTGAACACTGAAGCTTTCTTT
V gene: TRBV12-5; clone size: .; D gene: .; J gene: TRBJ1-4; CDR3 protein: CASGLPPSSAGEKLFF; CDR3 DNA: TGTGCTAGTGGTTTACCCCCAAGTAGTGCGGGTGAAAAACTGTTTTTT
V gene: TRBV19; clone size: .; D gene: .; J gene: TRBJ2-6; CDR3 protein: CASSIDPSGANVLTF; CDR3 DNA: TGTGCCAGTAGTATCGATCCCTCTGGGGCCAACGTCCTGACTTTC
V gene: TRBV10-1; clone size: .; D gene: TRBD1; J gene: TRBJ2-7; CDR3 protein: CASRPDRENYEQYF; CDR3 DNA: TGCGCCAGCAGACCCGACAGGGAAAACTACGAGCAGTACTTC
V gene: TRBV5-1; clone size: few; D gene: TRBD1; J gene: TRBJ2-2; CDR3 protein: CASSLGQGGSAGELFF; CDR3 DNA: TGCGCCAGCAGCCTAGGACAGGGTGGCAGCGCCGGGGAGCTGTTTTTT
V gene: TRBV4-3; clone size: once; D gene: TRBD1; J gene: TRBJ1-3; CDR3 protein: CASSQDPSTGGVGNTIYF; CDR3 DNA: TGCGCCAGCAGCCAAGATCCTTCGACAGGGGGCGTAGGAAACACCATATATTTT
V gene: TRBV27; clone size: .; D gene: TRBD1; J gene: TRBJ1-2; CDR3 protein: CASSLWGTGEGPHGYTF; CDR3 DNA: TGTGCCAGCAGTTTATGGGGGACAGGGGAAGGACCCCATGGCTACACCTTC
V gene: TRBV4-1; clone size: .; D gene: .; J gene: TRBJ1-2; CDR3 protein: CASSPRIRVGYGYTF; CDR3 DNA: TGCGCCAGCAGCCCCCGGATTAGGGTCGGCTATGGCTACACCTTC
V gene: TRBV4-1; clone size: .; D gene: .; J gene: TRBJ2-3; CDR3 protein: CASSPRVVTDTQYF; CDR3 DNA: TGCGCCAGCAGCCCTCGGGTGGTCACAGATACGCAGTATTTT
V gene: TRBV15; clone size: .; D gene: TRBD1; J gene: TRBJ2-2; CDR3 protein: CATSRGRDRGGGELFF; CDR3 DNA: TGTGCCACCAGCAGGGGCCGGGACAGGGGCGGCGGGGAGCTGTTTTTT
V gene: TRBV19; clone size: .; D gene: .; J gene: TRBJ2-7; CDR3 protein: CASGRTFYEQYF; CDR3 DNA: TGTGCCAGTGGGCGTACCTTCTACGAGCAGTACTTC
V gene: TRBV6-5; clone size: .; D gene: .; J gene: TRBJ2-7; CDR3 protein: CATRGAPIYEQYF; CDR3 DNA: TGTGCCACCCGGGGGGCTCCTATCTACGAGCAGTACTTC
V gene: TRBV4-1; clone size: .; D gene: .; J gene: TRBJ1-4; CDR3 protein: CASSQEERQGYNEKLFF; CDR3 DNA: TGCGCCAGCAGCCAAGAAGAAAGGCAGGGTTATAATGAAAAACTGTTTTTT
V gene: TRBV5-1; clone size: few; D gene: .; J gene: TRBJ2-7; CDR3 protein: CASSLAGGMEQYF; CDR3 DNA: TGCGCCAGCAGCTTGGCTGGGGGTATGGAGCAGTACTTC
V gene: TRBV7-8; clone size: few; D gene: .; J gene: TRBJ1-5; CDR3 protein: CASSQALLNQPQHF; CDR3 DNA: TGTGCCAGCAGCCAAGCCCTACTCAATCAGCCCCAGCATTTT
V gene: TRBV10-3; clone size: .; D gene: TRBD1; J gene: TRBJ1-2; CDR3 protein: CAISGGQGLNYGYTF; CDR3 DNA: TGTGCCATCAGTGGGGGACAGGGGTTAAACTATGGCTACACCTTC
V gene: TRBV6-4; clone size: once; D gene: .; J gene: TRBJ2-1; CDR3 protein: CASSDRGQFF; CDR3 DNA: TGTGCCAGCAGTGACAGGGGGCAGTTCTTC
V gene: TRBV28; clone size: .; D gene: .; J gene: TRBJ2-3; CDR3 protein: CAIGANTDTQYF; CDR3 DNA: TGTGCCATCGGGGCTAACACAGATACGCAGTATTTT
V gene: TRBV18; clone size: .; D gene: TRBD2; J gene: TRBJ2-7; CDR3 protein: CASSPPTSGSVEQYF; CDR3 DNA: TGTGCCAGCTCACCTCCGACTAGCGGGAGCGTCGAGCAGTACTTC
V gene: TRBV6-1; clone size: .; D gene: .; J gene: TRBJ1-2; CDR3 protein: CASSYGYGYTF; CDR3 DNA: TGTGCCAGCAGTTACGGCTATGGCTACACCTTC
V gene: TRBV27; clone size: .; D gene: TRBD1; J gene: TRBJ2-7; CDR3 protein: CASSPRDRVYEQYF; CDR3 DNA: TGTGCCAGCAGTCCGCGGGACAGGGTATACGAGCAGTACTTC
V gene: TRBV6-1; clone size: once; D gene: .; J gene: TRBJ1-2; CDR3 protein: CASSERTRIGNHGYTF; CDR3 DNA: TGTGCCAGCAGTGAGCGGACAAGGATCGGCAACCATGGCTACACCTTC
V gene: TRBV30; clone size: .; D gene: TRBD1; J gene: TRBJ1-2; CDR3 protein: CAWSGDRGRDGYTF; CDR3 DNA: TGTGCCTGGAGCGGGGACAGGGGGCGTGATGGCTACACCTTC
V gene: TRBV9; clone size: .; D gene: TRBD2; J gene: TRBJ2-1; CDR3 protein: CASSVGPAGEHEQFF; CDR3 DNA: TGTGCCAGCAGCGTAGGCCCAGCGGGAGAGCATGAGCAGTTCTTC
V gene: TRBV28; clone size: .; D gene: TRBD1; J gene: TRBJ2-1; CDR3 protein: CASSTMTGGLNEQFF; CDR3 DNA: TGTGCCAGCAGCACAATGACAGGGGGTCTGAATGAGCAGTTCTTC